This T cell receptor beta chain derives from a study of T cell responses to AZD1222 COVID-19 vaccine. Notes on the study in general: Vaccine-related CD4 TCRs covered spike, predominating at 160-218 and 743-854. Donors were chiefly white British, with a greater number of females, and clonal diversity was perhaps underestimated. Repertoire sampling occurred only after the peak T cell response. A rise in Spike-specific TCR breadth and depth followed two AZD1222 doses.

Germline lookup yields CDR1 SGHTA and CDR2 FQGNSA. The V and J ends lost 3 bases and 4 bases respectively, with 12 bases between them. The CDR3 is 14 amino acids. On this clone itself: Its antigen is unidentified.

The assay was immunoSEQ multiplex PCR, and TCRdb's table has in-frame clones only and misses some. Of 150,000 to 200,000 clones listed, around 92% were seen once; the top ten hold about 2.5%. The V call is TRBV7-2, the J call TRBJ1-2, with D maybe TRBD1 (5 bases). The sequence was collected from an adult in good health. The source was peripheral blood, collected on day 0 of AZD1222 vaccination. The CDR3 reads CASSFPGPLYGYTF. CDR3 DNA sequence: TGTGCCAGCAGCTTCCCGGGACCCCTCTATGGCTACACCTTC.